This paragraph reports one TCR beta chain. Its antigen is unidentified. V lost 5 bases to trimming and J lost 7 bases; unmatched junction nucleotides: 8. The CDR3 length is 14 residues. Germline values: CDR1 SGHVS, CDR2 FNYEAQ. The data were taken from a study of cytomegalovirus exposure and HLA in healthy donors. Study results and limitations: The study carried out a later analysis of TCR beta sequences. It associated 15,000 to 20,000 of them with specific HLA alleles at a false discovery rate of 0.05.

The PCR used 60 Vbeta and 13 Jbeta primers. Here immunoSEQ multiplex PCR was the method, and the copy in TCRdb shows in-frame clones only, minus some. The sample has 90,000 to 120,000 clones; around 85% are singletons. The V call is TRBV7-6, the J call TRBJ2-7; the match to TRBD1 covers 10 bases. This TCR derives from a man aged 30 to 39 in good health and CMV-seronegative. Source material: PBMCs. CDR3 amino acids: CASSLGQGDHEQYF. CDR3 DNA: TGTGCCAGCAGCCTAGGACAGGGGGATCATGAGCAGTACTTC.